This T cell receptor (beta chain) emerged from a study of PD-1 blockade in classical Hodgkin lymphoma. Stated time point: newly diagnosed, previously untreated cHL patient sample. Thawed PBMCs underwent magnetic negative selection to yield purified CD4+ T cells. Comparator PBMCs were from newly diagnosed, untreated classical Hodgkin lymphoma. Trimming removed 9 bases from V and 3 bases from J, with 9 bases in between. CDR1 and CDR2 (germline): LGHNT, FRNRAP. The CDR3 is made up of 12 amino acids. Method: immunoSEQ multiplex PCR; TCRdb's copy keeps in-frame clones and lacks some. The sample carries tens of thousands of clones, about 85% recorded once. As regards this clone: Antigen unknown.

Overall study findings and caveats: According to reports, newly diagnosed patients had lower baseline TCR diversity than healthy donors, and relapsed/refractory patients had lower baseline TCR diversity still.

Sequenced: CD4+ T cells from blood. The gene calls are TRBV12-5 and TRBJ2-1, with D possibly matching TRBD1 (5 bases). The clonotype comes from a human donor with classical Hodgkin lymphoma. In DNA, the CDR3 is TGTGCTAGCCGGACATACTACAATGAGCAGTTCTTC. This encodes CASRTYYNEQFF.